These T cell receptor beta chains were read from a single sample in a study of beta chain features in type 1 diabetes. TCRdb's copy holds only in-frame clones and misses some; the assay was immunoSEQ multiplex PCR. The sample has around 250,000 clones; 68% are singletons. The material sequenced was naive CD4+ T cells from blood. These receptors originate from a man aged 25-45 years in good health. Both conserved end residues are part of each CDR3. The order of the fields is clone size, V gene, D gene, J gene, CDR3 protein, CDR3 DNA. A D gene is named only where the DNA matches it firmly. Size is omitted from some rows. Given values are once, few, many or a class for expanded clones.

-	TRBV4-3	TRBD2	TRBJ2-1	CASSNSGRSNNEQFF	TGCGCCAGCAGCAATAGCGGGAGGTCAAACAATGAGCAGTTCTTC
-	TRBV5-1	TRBD2	TRBJ2-5	CASSIWASGQETQYF	TGCGCCAGCAGCATCTGGGCTAGCGGTCAAGAGACCCAGTACTTC
-	TRBV19	-	TRBJ2-4	CASSSMGHEDIQYF	TGTGCCAGTAGCTCGATGGGGCACGAAGACATTCAGTACTTC
few	TRBV30	-	TRBJ1-1	CAWTPVGTEAFF	TGTGCCTGGACTCCAGTCGGCACTGAAGCTTTCTTT
-	TRBV9	TRBD2	TRBJ2-1	CASSAGTSGSTEQFF	TGTGCCAGCAGCGCGGGGACTAGCGGGAGCACTGAGCAGTTCTTC
-	TRBV4-2	-	TRBJ1-1	CASSQAWSTEAFF	TGTGCCAGCAGCCAGGCCTGGAGCACTGAAGCTTTCTTT
-	TRBV5-6	-	TRBJ1-2	CASSLGQKYGYTF	TGTGCCAGCAGCTTAGGCCAGAAGTATGGCTACACCTTC
once	TRBV4-2	-	TRBJ2-7	CASSQDSVTTLGEQYF	TGTGCCAGCAGCCAAGATTCGGTTACCACCCTTGGCGAGCAGTACTTC
-	TRBV7-2	-	TRBJ2-2	CASSFSRVNTGELFF	TGTGCCAGCAGTTTCAGCAGGGTGAACACCGGGGAGCTGTTTTTT
-	TRBV30	-	TRBJ1-5	CAWSPLSEDQPQHF	TGTGCCTGGAGTCCGCTATCAGAGGATCAGCCCCAGCATTTT
once	TRBV30	-	TRBJ2-1	CAWSTTSFDEQFF	TGTGCCTGGAGTACCACTAGTTTCGATGAGCAGTTCTTC
-	TRBV5-5	TRBD1	TRBJ2-3	CASSRQGAADTQYF	TGTGCCAGCAGCCGACAGGGAGCCGCAGATACGCAGTATTTT
-	TRBV29-1	-	TRBJ2-7	CSVVVRAVRGEQYF	TGCAGCGTTGTGGTTCGGGCGGTTCGCGGCGAGCAGTACTTC
-	TRBV25-1	-	TRBJ2-1	CASSEVSGVVYNEQFF	TGTGCCAGCAGTGAAGTATCGGGGGTAGTCTACAATGAGCAGTTCTTC
few	TRBV30	-	TRBJ2-1	CAWSVINEQFF	TGTGCCTGGAGTGTAATTAATGAGCAGTTCTTC
-	TRBV15	-	TRBJ2-3	CATSRSSTDTQYF	TGTGCCACCAGTCGATCTAGCACAGATACGCAGTATTTT
-	TRBV29-1	-	TRBJ2-3	CSGGGSGTDTQYF	TGCAGCGGGGGGGGCTCCGGCACAGATACGCAGTATTTT